Reported below is one T cell receptor beta chain. The sample comes from a study of cytomegalovirus exposure and HLA in healthy donors. Study overall: Unique TCRs from HLA-typed donors, 75 million to 100 million of them, were held in an early data release.

PCR used 60 Vbeta primers and 13 Jbeta primers. Generated by immunoSEQ multiplex PCR, the TCRdb table keeps only in-frame clones and is missing some. The data contain roughly 120,000 clones, about 81% of them singletons. Every donor was a healthy person donating bone marrow. Nominal health characterized the donors when sampled, though unrecorded immune exposures were likely. Germline V lookup: CDR1 MGHRA, CDR2 YSYEKL. The CDR3 loop spans 17 amino acids. Deletions cut 1 base from V and 0 bases from J, with 13 bases between. Sequencing input: PBMCs. This receptor was obtained from a young woman in good health and CMV-seronegative. The genes are TRBV4-1 and TRBJ2-1; the D gene is possibly TRBD2 (5 bases). CDR3 bases: TGCGCCAGCAGCCAAGGGATAGCGAGGAGCTCCTACAATGAGCAGTTCTTC. Its protein is CASSQGIARSSYNEQFF.